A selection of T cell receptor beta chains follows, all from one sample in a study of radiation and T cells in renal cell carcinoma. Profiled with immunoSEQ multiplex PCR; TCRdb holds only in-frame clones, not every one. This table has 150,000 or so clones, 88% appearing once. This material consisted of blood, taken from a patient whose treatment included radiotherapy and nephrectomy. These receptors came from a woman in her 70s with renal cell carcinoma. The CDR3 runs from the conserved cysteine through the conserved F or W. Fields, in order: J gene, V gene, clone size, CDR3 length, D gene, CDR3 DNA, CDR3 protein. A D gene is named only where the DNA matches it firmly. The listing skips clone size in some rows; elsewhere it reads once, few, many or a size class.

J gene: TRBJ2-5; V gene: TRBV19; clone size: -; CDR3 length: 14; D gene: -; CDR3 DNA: TGTGCCAGTAGTATCGGTGGCAGCGAAGAGACCCAGTACTTC; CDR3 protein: CASSIGGSEETQYF
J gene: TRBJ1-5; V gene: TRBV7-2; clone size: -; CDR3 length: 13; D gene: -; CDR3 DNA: TGTGCCAGCAGCATATCAGGGGATCAGCCCCAGCATTTT; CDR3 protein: CASSISGDQPQHF
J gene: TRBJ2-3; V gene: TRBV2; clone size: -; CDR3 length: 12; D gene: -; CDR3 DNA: TGTGCCAGCAGTTACAACACAGATACGCAGTATTTT; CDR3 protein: CASSYNTDTQYF
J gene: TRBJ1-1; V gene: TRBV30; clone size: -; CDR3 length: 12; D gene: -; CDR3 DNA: TGTGCCTGGAGTGTTCGGGGGGCTGAAGCTTTCTTT; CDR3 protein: CAWSVRGAEAFF
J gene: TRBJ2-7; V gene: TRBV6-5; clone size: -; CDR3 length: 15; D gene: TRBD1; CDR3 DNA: TGTGCCAGCAGTTACGGGACAGGGGAGTTCTACGAGCAGTACTTC; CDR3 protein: CASSYGTGEFYEQYF
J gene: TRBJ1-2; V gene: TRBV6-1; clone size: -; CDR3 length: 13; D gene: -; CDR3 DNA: TGTGCCGGACAACCCTGGCAGGGGTATGGCTACACCTTC; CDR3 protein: CAGQPWQGYGYTF
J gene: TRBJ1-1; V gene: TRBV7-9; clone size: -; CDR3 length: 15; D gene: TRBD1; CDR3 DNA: TGTGCCAGCAGCCCCTCGACAGGGGTGAACACTGAAGCTTTCTTT; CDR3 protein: CASSPSTGVNTEAFF
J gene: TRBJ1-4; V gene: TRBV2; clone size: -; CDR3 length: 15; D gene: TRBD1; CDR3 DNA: TGTGCCAGCAGTGGCAGGGGGCTGGGTAATGAAAAACTGTTTTTT; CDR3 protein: CASSGRGLGNEKLFF
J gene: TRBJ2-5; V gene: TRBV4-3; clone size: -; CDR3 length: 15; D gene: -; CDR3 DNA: TGCGCCAGCAGCCAGGCGATGGGCAACCAAGAGACCCAGTACTTC; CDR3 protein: CASSQAMGNQETQYF
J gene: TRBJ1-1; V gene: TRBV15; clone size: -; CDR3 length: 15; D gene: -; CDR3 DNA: TGTGCCACCAGCAGAGATTGGGGCGCGAACACTGAAGCTTTCTTT; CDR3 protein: CATSRDWGANTEAFF
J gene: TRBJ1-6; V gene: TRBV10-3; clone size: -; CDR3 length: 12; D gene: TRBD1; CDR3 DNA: TGTGCCATCAGGGGGACAGATTCACCCCTCCACTTT; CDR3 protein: CAIRGTDSPLHF
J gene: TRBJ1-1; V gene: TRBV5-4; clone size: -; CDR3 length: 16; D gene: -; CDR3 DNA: TGTGCCAGCAGCAGGACGGCTGAGTCCATGAACACTGAAGCTTTCTTT; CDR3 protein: CASSRTAESMNTEAFF
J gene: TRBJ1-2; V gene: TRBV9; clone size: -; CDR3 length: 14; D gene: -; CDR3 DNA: TGTGCCAGCAGCGTAGCGACAGTGAACTATGGCTACACCTTC; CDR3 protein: CASSVATVNYGYTF
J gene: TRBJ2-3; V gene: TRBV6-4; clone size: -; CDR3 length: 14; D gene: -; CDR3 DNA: TGTGCCAGCAGTGAATACCTTGGGACAGATACGCAGTATTTT; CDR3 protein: CASSEYLGTDTQYF
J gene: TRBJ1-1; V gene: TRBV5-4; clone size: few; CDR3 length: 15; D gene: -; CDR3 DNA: TGTGCCAGCAGCCAAATGGTAGGGATGAACACTGAAGCTTTCTTT; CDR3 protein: CASSQMVGMNTEAFF
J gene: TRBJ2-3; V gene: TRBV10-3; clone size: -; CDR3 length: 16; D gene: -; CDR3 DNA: TGTGCCATCAGTACCTCCGGGTTCACTAGCACAGATACGCAGTATTTT; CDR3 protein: CAISTSGFTSTDTQYF
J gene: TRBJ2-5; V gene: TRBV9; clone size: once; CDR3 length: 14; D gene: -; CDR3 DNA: TGTGCCAGCAGCGTAGATCAGGGCCAAGAGACCCAGTACTTC; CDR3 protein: CASSVDQGQETQYF
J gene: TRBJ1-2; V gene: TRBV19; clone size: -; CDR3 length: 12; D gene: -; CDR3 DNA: TGTGCCAGTAAGTCAGGGATTTATGGCTACACCTTC; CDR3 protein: CASKSGIYGYTF
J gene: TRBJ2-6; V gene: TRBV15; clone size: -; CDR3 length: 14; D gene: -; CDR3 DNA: TGTGCCACCAGCGGGAGGTCTGGGGCCAACGTCCTGACTTTC; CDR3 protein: CATSGRSGANVLTF
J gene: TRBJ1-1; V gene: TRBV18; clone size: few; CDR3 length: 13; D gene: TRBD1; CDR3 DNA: TGTGCCAGCTCACTAGACAGGGCCACTGAAGCTTTCTTT; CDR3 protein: CASSLDRATEAFF
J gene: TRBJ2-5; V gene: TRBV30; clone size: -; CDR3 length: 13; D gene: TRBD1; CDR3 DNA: TGTGCCTGGAGTGGGACAGGGAAGGAGGCCCAGTACTTC; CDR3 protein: CAWSGTGKEAQYF
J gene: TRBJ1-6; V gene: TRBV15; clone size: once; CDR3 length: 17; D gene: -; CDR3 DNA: TGTGCCACCAGCAGAGGGCCCCTACAGGCTAGAAATTCACCCCTCCACTTT; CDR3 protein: CATSRGPLQARNSPLHF
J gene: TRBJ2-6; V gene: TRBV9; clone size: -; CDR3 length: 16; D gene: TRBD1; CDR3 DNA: TGTGCCAGCAGCACAGGAACAGGGGTCGGGGCCAACGTCCTGACTTTC; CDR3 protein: CASSTGTGVGANVLTF
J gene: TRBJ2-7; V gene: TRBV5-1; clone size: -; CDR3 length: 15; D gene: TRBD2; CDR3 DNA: TGCGCCAGCAGCTTTGGACTAGCGGGGGCCTACGAGCAGTACTTC; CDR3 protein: CASSFGLAGAYEQYF
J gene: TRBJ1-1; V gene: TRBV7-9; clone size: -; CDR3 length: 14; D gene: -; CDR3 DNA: TGTGCCAGCAGCTTCAATCCTTGGGGCACTGAAGCTTTCTTT; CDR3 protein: CASSFNPWGTEAFF
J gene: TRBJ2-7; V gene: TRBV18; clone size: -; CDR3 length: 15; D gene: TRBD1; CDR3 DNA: TGTGCCAGCTCACCGGGGGACAGCCTGACCTACGAGCAGTACTTC; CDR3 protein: CASSPGDSLTYEQYF
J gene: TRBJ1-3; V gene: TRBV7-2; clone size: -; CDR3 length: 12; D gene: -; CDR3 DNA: TGTGCCAGCAGCTTATTGGGCAGGGGACTATATTTT; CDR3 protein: CASSLLGRGLYF
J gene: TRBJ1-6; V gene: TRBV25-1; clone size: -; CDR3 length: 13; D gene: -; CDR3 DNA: TGTGCCAGCAGTGGAACAGCGAATTCACCCCTCCACTTT; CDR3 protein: CASSGTANSPLHF
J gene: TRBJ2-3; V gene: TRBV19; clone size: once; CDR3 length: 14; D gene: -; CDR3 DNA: TGTGCCAGTAGGAGTAGCGGCCGCACAGATACGCAGTATTTT; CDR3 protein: CASRSSGRTDTQYF
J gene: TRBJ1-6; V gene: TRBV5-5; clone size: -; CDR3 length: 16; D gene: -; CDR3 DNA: TGTGCCAGCAGCTTGGATTGGAGCTCCTATAATTCACCCCTCCACTTT; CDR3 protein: CASSLDWSSYNSPLHF
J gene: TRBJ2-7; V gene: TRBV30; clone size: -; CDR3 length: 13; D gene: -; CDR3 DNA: TGTGCCTGGAGGGGTAGGACACCCTACGAGCAGTACTTC; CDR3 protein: CAWRGRTPYEQYF
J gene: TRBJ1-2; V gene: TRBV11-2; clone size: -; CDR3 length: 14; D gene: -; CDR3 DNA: TGTGCCAGCAGCTTAGGAAGGGCCTCCTATGGCTACACCTTC; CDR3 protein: CASSLGRASYGYTF
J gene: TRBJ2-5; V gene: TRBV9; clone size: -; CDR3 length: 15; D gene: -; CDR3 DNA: TGTGCCAGCAGCACAAGTGGGACCAACCAAGAGACCCAGTACTTC; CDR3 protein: CASSTSGTNQETQYF
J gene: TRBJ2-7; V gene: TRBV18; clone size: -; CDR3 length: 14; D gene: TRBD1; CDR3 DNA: TGTGCCAGCTCACCCCGGGACAGGGCGGGTGAGCAGTACTTC; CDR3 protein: CASSPRDRAGEQYF
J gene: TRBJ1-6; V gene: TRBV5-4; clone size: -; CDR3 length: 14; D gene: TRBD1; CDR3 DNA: TGTGCCAGCAGCACAGGGGGAGAAAATTCACCCCTCCACTTT; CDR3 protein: CASSTGGENSPLHF
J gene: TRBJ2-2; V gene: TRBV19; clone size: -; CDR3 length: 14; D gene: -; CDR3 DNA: TGTGCCAGTAGTGTTGGGGCTGGGGTCGGGGAGCTGTTTTTT; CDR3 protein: CASSVGAGVGELFF
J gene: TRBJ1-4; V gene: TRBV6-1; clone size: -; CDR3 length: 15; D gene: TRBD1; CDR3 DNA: TGTGCCAGCAGTGTGGGGACAGCAACTAATGAAAAACTGTTTTTT; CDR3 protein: CASSVGTATNEKLFF
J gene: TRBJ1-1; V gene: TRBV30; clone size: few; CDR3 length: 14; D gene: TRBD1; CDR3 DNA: TGTGCCTGGAGTCCTCTCAGGGGGCCCACTGAAGCTTTCTTT; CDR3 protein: CAWSPLRGPTEAFF
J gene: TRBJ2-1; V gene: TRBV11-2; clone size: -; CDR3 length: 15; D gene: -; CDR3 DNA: TGTGCCAGCAGCTTGACACTAGCCCTTGGGGATGAGCAGTTCTTC; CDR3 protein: CASSLTLALGDEQFF
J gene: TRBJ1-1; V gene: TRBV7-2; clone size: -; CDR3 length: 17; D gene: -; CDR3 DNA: TGTGCCAGCAGCTTATTGCAAATGCGCTTTGGGAACACTGAAGCTTTCTTT; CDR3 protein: CASSLLQMRFGNTEAFF
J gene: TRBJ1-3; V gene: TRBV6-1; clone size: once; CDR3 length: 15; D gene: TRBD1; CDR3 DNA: TGTGCCAGCAGTGCCGGGACAGGGGCTGGAAACACCATATATTTT; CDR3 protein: CASSAGTGAGNTIYF
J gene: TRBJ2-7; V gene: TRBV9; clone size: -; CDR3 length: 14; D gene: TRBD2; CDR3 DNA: TGTGCCAGCAGCGCCGGGACTAGCTTTTACGAGCAGTACTTC; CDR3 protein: CASSAGTSFYEQYF
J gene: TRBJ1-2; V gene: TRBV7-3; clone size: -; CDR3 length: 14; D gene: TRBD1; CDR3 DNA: TGTGCCAGCAGCCGCGGGACAGGGGGCTATGGCTACACCTTC; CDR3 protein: CASSRGTGGYGYTF
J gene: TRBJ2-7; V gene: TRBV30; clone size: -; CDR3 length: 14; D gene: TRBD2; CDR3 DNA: TGTGCCTGGAACCCTAGCGGGGGGAGATACGAGCAGTACTTC; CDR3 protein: CAWNPSGGRYEQYF
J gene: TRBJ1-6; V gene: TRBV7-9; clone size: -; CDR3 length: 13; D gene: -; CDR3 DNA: TGTGCCAGCAGCTTAGAACAGAACTTACCCCTCCACTTT; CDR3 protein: CASSLEQNLPLHF
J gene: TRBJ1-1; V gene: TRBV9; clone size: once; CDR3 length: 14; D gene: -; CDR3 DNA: TGTGCCAGCAGCGTAGCTGGAGGGAACACTGAAGCTTTCTTT; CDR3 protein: CASSVAGGNTEAFF
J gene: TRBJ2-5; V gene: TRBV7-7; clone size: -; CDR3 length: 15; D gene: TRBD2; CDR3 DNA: TGTGCTAGCAGCTTAAATAGCGGGTACCAAGAGACCCAGTACTTC; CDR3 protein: CASSLNSGYQETQYF
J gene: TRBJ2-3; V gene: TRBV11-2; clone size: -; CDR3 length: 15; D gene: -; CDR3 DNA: TGTGCCAGCAGCTTAGAGGGGGGCTGGACAGATACGCAGTATTTT; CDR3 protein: CASSLEGGWTDTQYF
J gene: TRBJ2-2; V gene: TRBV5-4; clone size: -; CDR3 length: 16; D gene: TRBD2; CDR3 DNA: TGTGCCAGCAGCTTAGGACTAGCGGGGGGTACCGGGGAGCTGTTTTTT; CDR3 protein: CASSLGLAGGTGELFF
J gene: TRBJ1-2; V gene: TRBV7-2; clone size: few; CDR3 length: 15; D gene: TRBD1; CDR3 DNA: TGTGCCAGCAGCCCTACCGGAGGGGGCGCGTCTGGCTACACCTTC; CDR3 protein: CASSPTGGGASGYTF
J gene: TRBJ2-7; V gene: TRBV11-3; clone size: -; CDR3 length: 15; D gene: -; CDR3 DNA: TGTGCCAGCAGCTCCGGGGGCGAAACCTCCTACGAGCAGTACTTC; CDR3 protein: CASSSGGETSYEQYF
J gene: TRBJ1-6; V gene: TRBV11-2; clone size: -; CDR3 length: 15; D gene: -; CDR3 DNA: TGTGCCAGCAGCTTAGGAACAGGGAATAGCTCACCCCTCCACTTT; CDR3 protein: CASSLGTGNSSPLHF
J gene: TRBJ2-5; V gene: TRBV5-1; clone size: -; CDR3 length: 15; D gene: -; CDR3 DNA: TGCGCCAGCAGCTTGGACGACCGGCCGGAGGGAGGCCAGTACTTC; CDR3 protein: CASSLDDRPEGGQYF
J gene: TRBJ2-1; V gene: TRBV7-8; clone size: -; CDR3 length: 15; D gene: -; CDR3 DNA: TGTGCCAGCAGCTTCCAGGCGACCTCCTACAATGAGCAGTTCTTC; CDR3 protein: CASSFQATSYNEQFF
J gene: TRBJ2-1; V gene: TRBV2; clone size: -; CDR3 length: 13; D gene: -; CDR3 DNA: TGTGCCAGCAGGGGGGTATCGTACAATGAGCAGTTCTTC; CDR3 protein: CASRGVSYNEQFF
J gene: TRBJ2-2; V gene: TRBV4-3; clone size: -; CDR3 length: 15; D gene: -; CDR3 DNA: TGCGCCAGCAGCCAAGAAGGGAGAGGTACCGGGGAGCTGTTTTTT; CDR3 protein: CASSQEGRGTGELFF
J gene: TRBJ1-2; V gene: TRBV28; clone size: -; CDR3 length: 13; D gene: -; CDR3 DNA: TGTGCCAGCAGGGAAGCAAAAAGAACCCCCTACACCTTC; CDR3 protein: CASREAKRTPYTF
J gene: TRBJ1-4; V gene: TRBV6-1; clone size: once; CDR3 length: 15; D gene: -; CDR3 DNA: TGTGCCAGCAGTGTTATAGGGGCAGTGACTGAAAAACTGTTTTTT; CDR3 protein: CASSVIGAVTEKLFF
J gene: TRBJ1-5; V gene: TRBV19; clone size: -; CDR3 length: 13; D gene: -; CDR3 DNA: TGTGCCAGCCAGGGGATTGGCAATCAGCCCCAGCATTTT; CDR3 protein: CASQGIGNQPQHF
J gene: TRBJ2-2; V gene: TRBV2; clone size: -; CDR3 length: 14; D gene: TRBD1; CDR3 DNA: TGTGCCAGCAGGGGGGACAGTAACACCGGGGAGCTGTTTTTT; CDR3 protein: CASRGDSNTGELFF